This TCR beta chain was recorded in a study of cytomegalovirus exposure and HLA in healthy donors. In germline, CDR1 is SGHKS, CDR2 YYEKEE (reference sequence). V lost 1 base and J lost 5; bases outside the gene matches: 9. This CDR3 has 16 residues. Primers: 60 Vbeta forward and 13 Jbeta reverse. Sequenced by immunoSEQ multiplex PCR; TCRdb stores in-frame clones only, minus some. The table has about 200,000 clones, 79% seen once; the top ten hold approximately 0.4%. Sequenced input: PBMCs. This sequence was found in a male donor in good health and CMV-seropositive. This rearrangement joins TRBV5-5 to TRBJ2-5, with 9 positions matching TRBD1. The CDR3 reads CASSLITGGLGETQYF. The CDR3 region has the DNA TGTGCCAGCAGCTTGATCACAGGGGGCTTGGGGGAGACCCAGTACTTC.